This entry features one T cell receptor beta chain sequence. The target antigen is unknown. This record belongs to a study of CXCR3-negative and CXCR3-positive naive CD8 T cells. Points from the study as a whole: Against CXCR3-negative naive cells, CXCR3-positive naive cells showed more hydrophobic TRB CDR3s. CXCR3 expression partially decreased after cryopreservation; most assays used fresh PBMCs. Both naive subsets showed comparably high diversity, and memory CD8+ cells showed much lower diversity.

All TRB cDNA libraries came from 5' RACE performed with UMI labels. TCRdb reprocessed the 5' RACE reads and reports one entry per CDR3 protein, with no DNA. Its table records under 150,000 distinct CDR3 sequences. The specimen sequenced was naive CXCR3+ CD8+ T cells from blood. Subset specified: CD45RO-CCR7+CD27+CD95- naive CD8+ T cells expressing CXCR3 (TNR3+). This receptor was taken from a human donor in good health. Some clones in this sample may be carry-over from other donors' samples.

CDR3 residues: CASSPYSTNTEELFF. This chain links TRBV6-6 with TRBJ2-2. Germline loops: CDR1 MNHNY, CDR2 SVGAGI (reference sequence). The CDR3 loop spans 15 amino acids.